These T cell receptor beta chains were read from a single sample in a study of CD8+ T cells in alopecia areata. Produced via immunoSEQ multiplex PCR; TCRdb's table is partial and in-frame only. The table lists under 300,000 clones, less than 80% of them singletons. The source material was CD4+ T cells sorted from blood, sampled at week 0. All receptors derive from a human donor with alopecia areata. CDR3s include the opening cysteine and the closing phenylalanine or tryptophan. The D gene is left open where the match is weak. Not all rows give a size; the values are once, few, many and, for expanded clones, a class.

abundance	v_gene	j_gene	d_gene	CDR3aa	CDR3nt
few	TRBV20-1	TRBJ2-5	NA	CSALGGETQYF	TGCAGTGCCCTCGGTGGAGAGACCCAGTACTTC
NA	TRBV30	TRBJ2-7	NA	CAWGSAEQYF	TGTGCCTGGGGTTCAGCCGAGCAGTACTTC
NA	TRBV9	TRBJ2-5	NA	CASSVAILGTQYF	TGTGCCAGCAGCGTAGCCATTCTTGGGACCCAGTACTTC
NA	TRBV29-1	TRBJ2-5	TRBD2	CSGKGSGAETQYF	TGCAGCGGGAAAGGGAGCGGGGCGGAGACCCAGTACTTC
NA	TRBV19	TRBJ2-3	NA	CASNRRGETDTQYF	TGTGCCAGTAATCGCAGGGGAGAGACAGATACGCAGTATTTT
few	TRBV9	TRBJ1-6	TRBD1	CASRGTGGNSPLHF	TGTGCCAGCAGGGGGACAGGGGGGAATTCACCCCTCCACTTT
NA	TRBV29-1	TRBJ1-1	NA	CSVESGTSRNTEAFF	TGCAGCGTTGAATCCGGGACATCGAGGAACACTGAAGCTTTCTTT
NA	TRBV30	TRBJ2-6	NA	CAWSLANVLTF	TGTGCCTGGAGTTTGGCCAACGTCCTGACTTTC
NA	TRBV4-3	TRBJ2-5	NA	CASSQELGRGWETQYF	TGCGCCAGCAGCCAAGAGCTAGGCAGGGGATGGGAGACCCAGTACTTC
NA	TRBV6-1	TRBJ2-3	TRBD1	CASKRTGGTDTQYF	TGTGCCAGCAAACGGACAGGGGGCACAGATACGCAGTATTTT
NA	TRBV5-1	TRBJ2-1	NA	CASSSDPSYNEQFF	TGCGCCAGCAGCTCGGATCCATCCTACAATGAGCAGTTCTTC
NA	TRBV5-1	TRBJ1-6	NA	CASSPPTPLPLHF	TGCGCCAGCAGCCCACCCACACCTTTACCCCTCCACTTT
few	TRBV6-1	TRBJ2-2	NA	CASNLGGTGELFF	TGTGCCAGCAACCTAGGGGGCACCGGGGAGCTGTTTTTT
once	TRBV7-9	TRBJ1-2	NA	CASSFVAASYGYTF	TGTGCCAGCAGCTTCGTCGCGGCGAGCTATGGCTACACCTTC
NA	TRBV6-6	TRBJ2-4	NA	CASSYSIPARPYF	TGTGCCAGCAGTTACTCGATTCCAGCTCGGCCGTACTTC
NA	TRBV4-1	TRBJ2-6	NA	CASSLLGERAPGANVLTF	TGCGCCAGCAGCCTCCTGGGGGAAAGAGCCCCTGGGGCCAACGTCCTGACTTTC
few	TRBV29-1	TRBJ2-3	NA	CSVVFIRGSDTQYF	TGCAGCGTTGTTTTTATTCGGGGTTCAGATACGCAGTATTTT
NA	TRBV6-1	TRBJ1-2	NA	CASSDLRARGYTF	TGTGCCAGCAGCGACTTACGGGCTCGAGGCTACACCTTC
NA	TRBV30	TRBJ1-6	NA	CAWTSSSYNSPLHF	TGTGCCTGGACCTCAAGCTCCTATAATTCACCCCTCCACTTT
NA	TRBV6-1	TRBJ1-2	NA	CASSSGFSGYGYTF	TGTGCCAGCAGCTCGGGGTTTTCGGGCTATGGCTACACCTTC
once	TRBV9	TRBJ2-1	NA	CASSVGGDNEQFF	TGTGCCAGCAGCGTAGGTGGGGACAATGAGCAGTTCTTC
NA	TRBV30	TRBJ1-1	NA	CAWRQMNTEAFF	TGTGCCTGGAGGCAGATGAACACTGAAGCTTTCTTT
NA	TRBV11-2	TRBJ1-2	NA	CASSSTVNYGYTF	TGTGCCAGCAGCTCGACAGTTAACTATGGCTACACCTTC
few	TRBV6-5	TRBJ1-2	NA	CASYSLADGYTF	TGTGCCAGCTATTCTTTGGCCGATGGCTACACCTTC
few	TRBV30	TRBJ1-1	NA	CAWAKTANTEAFF	TGTGCCTGGGCCAAGACAGCGAACACTGAAGCTTTCTTT
few	TRBV25-1	TRBJ1-6	NA	CASSEGSGRAPLHF	TGTGCCAGCAGTGAAGGATCAGGCAGAGCACCCCTCCACTTT
NA	TRBV20-1	TRBJ2-3	NA	CSAKTTDTQYF	TGCAGTGCTAAAACCACAGATACGCAGTATTTT
few	TRBV15	TRBJ1-2	TRBD1	CATSSRQGAFYGYTF	TGTGCCACCAGCTCGCGACAGGGGGCTTTCTATGGCTACACCTTC
NA	TRBV5-1	TRBJ1-4	NA	CASSLAATNEKLFF	TGCGCCAGCAGCTTAGCCGCAACTAATGAAAAACTGTTTTTT
NA	TRBV15	TRBJ1-1	NA	CATSRAKGSGTEAFF	TGTGCCACCAGCAGAGCGAAGGGGTCTGGAACTGAAGCTTTCTTT
once	TRBV7-8	TRBJ2-5	NA	CASSGGMAPETQYF	TGTGCCAGCAGCGGGGGGATGGCTCCTGAGACCCAGTACTTC
NA	TRBV29-1	TRBJ2-7	TRBD1	CSIRTGPGHEQYF	TGCAGCATTAGGACAGGGCCTGGTCACGAGCAGTACTTC
NA	TRBV29-1	TRBJ1-2	TRBD1	CSVEPKTGSHYGYTF	TGCAGCGTTGAACCCAAGACAGGGTCTCACTATGGCTACACCTTC
NA	TRBV4-1	TRBJ2-5	TRBD1	CASSQEQGREETQYF	TGCGCCAGCAGCCAAGAACAGGGGCGGGAAGAGACCCAGTACTTC
NA	TRBV4-2	TRBJ1-1	NA	CASSQGLGGNTEAFF	TGTGCCAGCAGCCAAGGGCTAGGGGGGAACACTGAAGCTTTCTTT
NA	TRBV29-1	TRBJ1-2	TRBD1	CSVESDRGYGYTF	TGCAGCGTTGAATCGGACAGGGGCTATGGCTACACCTTC
few	TRBV29-1	TRBJ2-5	TRBD2	CSVAPTSGGPLETQYF	TGCAGCGTTGCGCCTACTAGCGGGGGGCCGTTGGAGACCCAGTACTTC
once	TRBV29-1	TRBJ1-2	TRBD1	CSVASRDRDYGYTF	TGCAGCGTTGCATCCCGGGACAGGGACTATGGCTACACCTTC
once	TRBV7-3	TRBJ1-1	NA	CASSLKGFNTEAFF	TGTGCCAGCAGCTTAAAAGGGTTCAACACTGAAGCTTTCTTT
NA	TRBV5-4	TRBJ2-4	NA	CASSLGSGKNIQYF	TGTGCCAGCAGCTTGGGTAGCGGAAAAAACATTCAGTACTTC
NA	TRBV2	TRBJ2-7	TRBD1	CASILDRGLEQYF	TGTGCCAGCATACTGGACAGGGGGCTCGAGCAGTACTTC
NA	TRBV4-2	TRBJ2-3	TRBD2	CASSQNRASGVVMDTQYF	TGTGCCAGCAGCCAAAATCGGGCTAGCGGGGTTGTGATGGATACGCAGTATTTT
NA	TRBV4-1	TRBJ2-7	TRBD2	CASSTSGGTSSYEQYF	TGCGCCAGCAGCACTAGCGGGGGGACGAGCTCCTACGAGCAGTACTTC
NA	TRBV7-3	TRBJ2-7	TRBD1	CASSSRGMFF	TGTGCCAGCAGCTCCAGGGGGATGTTCTTC
NA	TRBV19	TRBJ2-7	TRBD1	CASKTQGAVTYEQYF	TGTGCCAGTAAGACACAGGGGGCGGTTACCTACGAGCAGTACTTC
NA	TRBV18	TRBJ2-7	TRBD1	CASSLSSQTGSSYEQYF	TGTGCCAGCTCACTAAGCTCTCAGACAGGGAGCTCCTACGAGCAGTACTTC
once	TRBV9	TRBJ1-5	TRBD1	CASSAGQGHNQPQHF	TGTGCCAGCAGCGCTGGACAGGGCCATAATCAGCCCCAGCATTTT
NA	TRBV7-2	TRBJ1-5	NA	CASSPSGGNQPQHF	TGTGCCAGCAGCCCCTCAGGCGGTAATCAGCCCCAGCATTTT
NA	TRBV18	TRBJ1-1	NA	CATSTREGEAFF	TGTGCCACCTCTACCAGGGAAGGTGAAGCTTTCTTT
NA	TRBV5-1	TRBJ2-1	NA	CASSSGTPYNEQFF	TGCGCCAGCAGCTCTGGGACACCTTACAATGAGCAGTTCTTC